These 21 T cell receptor beta chains were sequenced from one sample in a study of blood T cells in healthy people across ages. A second PCR of 7 to 11 cycles used a sample-barcoded 5' primer and a J-beta primer mix. TCRdb called the 5' RACE reads again in MiXCR, with one record for every CDR3 protein. The repertoire consists of hundreds of thousands of distinct CDR3 sequences, with more than 40% occurring once and the leading ten covering approximately 20%. Source material: blood. These receptor sequences come from a man in his 60s in good health.

The chain couples TRBV7-2 to TRBJ2-5; D not certain. Between the trimmed V and J ends, which lost 5 bases and 2 bases, there was a span of 9 bases. This CDR3 has 13 residues. Germline loops: CDR1 SGHTA, CDR2 FQGNSA. CDR3 DNA: TGTGCCAGCAGCCTAACTTGGCAAGAGACCCAGTACTTC. Translating it yields CASSLTWQETQYF.

This clonotype was recorded a few times. The CDR3 loop reads CASSVSRADTQYF. In nucleotides, the CDR3 is TGTGCCAGCAGCGTATCAAGGGCAGATACGCAGTATTTT. V usage is TRBV7-2 and J usage is TRBJ2-3, with D unresolved. This CDR3 contains 13 residues. Deletions cut 5 bases from V and 4 bases from J, with 10 bases between. Germline values: CDR1 SGHTA, CDR2 FQGNSA.

This clonotype was counted a few times. The chain links TRBV29-1 to TRBJ2-4, with TRBD2 matching over 8 bases. Germline trimming cut 7 bases from V and 5 bases from J; bases unmatched to any gene: 4. This CDR3 has 12 amino acids. Germline V gene data show CDR1 as SQVTM and CDR2 as ANQGSEA. The CDR3 loop is CSASGGENIQYF. The CDR3 DNA reads TGCAGCGCGAGCGGGGGCGAAAACATTCAGTACTTC.

The rearrangement links TRBV9 to TRBJ2-7; TRBD2 matches 7 bases. Germline V gives CDR1 SGDLS, CDR2 YYNGEE. V lost 3 bases to trimming and J lost 7 bases; unmatched junction nucleotides: 10. The CDR3 consists of 14 residues. The CDR3 DNA is TGTGCCAGCAGCGACGGAGCGGGGTACAGTGAGCAGTACTTC. It is translated as CASSDGAGYSEQYF.

This clonotype was counted only a few times. The rearrangement joins TRBV29-1 to TRBJ1-4; D might be TRBD1 (5 bases). V was pared by 5 bases and J by 8 bases, with 24 bases between. Germline V gene lookup returns CDR1 SQVTM and CDR2 ANQGSEA. This CDR3 has 16 residues. The CDR3 loop is CSVLHYRDGGSEKLFF. The CDR3 coding sequence is TGCAGCGTTCTTCACTACCGGGACGGAGGGTCGGAAAAACTGTTTTTT. Based on the CDR3 plus reference TRBV29-1 and TRBJ1-4, the full variable domain is SAVISQKPSRDICQRGTSLTIQCQVDSQVTMMFWYRQQPGQSLTLIATANQGSEATYESGFVIDKFPISRPNLTFSTLTVSNMSPEDSSIYLCSVLHYRDGGSEKLFFGSGTQLSVL.

V and J are TRBV28 and TRBJ2-7; 8 nucleotides align to TRBD1. CDR1 is MDHEN and CDR2 is SYDVKM in the germline V gene. The CDR3 sequence is 17 residues long. V dropped 6 bases and J dropped 0; count of bases not matched to a gene: 13. The CDR3 loop is CASSYTNRGTSSYEQYF. CDR3 nucleotides: TGTGCCAGCAGCTACACCAACAGGGGGACGAGCTCCTACGAGCAGTACTTC.

The chain couples TRBV10-3 to TRBJ2-1, with D unresolved. The J call could be wrong; TRBJ2-7 is a better fit for the DNA end. This CDR3 contains 13 residues. CDR1 and CDR2 from the germline V gene are ENHRY and SYGVKD. The CDR3 nucleotides read TGTGCCATCAGACGGGCCTCCTACAATGAGCAGTACTTC. Translated, it gives CAIRRASYNEQYF.

This clonotype was counted at least ten times. A read error may account for a junction end that differs from germline. V is TRBV7-9 and J is TRBJ1-4; D gene unclear. Germline V gives CDR1 SEHNR, CDR2 FQNEAQ (reference sequence). The CDR3 has 13 amino acids. CDR3 DNA sequence: TGCGCCAGCAGCTTGGGGTTAAATGAAAAACTGTTTTTT. Translating gives CASSLGLNEKLFF.

The DNA for the CDR3 is TGTGCCAGCAGCTTACACCGGGACAGGGTACCTTACGAGCAGTACTTC. Translated: CASSLHRDRVPYEQYF. The gene calls are TRBV7-6 and TRBJ2-4; 9 bases agree with TRBD1. Gene TRBJ2-7 matches the end of the DNA better, so the J call may be wrong. This CDR3 contains 16 residues. Per germline, CDR1 SGHVS and CDR2 FNYEAQ.

The chain joins TRBV20-1 to TRBJ2-5, with D unclear. Per germline, CDR1 DFQATT and CDR2 SNEGSKA (reference sequence). This CDR3 comprises 13 residues. The V end was cut by 5 bases, the J end by 2 bases, with 12 bases between. In DNA form, the CDR3 reads TGCAGTGCTTCCCCCTTGGTGCAAGAGACCCAGTACTTC. This sequence encodes CSASPLVQETQYF.

The chain is built from TRBV3-1 and TRBJ1-6; possible D gene TRBD1, 6 bases. Germline V CDR1 and CDR2: LGHDT, YNNKEL (reference sequence). V lost 5 bases and J 6 bases, leaving 8 bases between the germline ends. The CDR3 covers 13 residues. The CDR3 region has the DNA TGTGCCAGCAGCACCAGGGGTAATTCACCCCTCCACTTT. This encodes CASSTRGNSPLHF.

This chain uses TRBV6-5 with TRBJ2-5, with a tentative D call TRBD1 (6 bases). The CDR3 loop spans 14 amino acids. The ends were cut back, 5 bases at V and 2 bases at J, with 12 bases in the middle. CDR1 is MNHEY and CDR2 is SVGAGI in the germline V gene. CDR3 bases: TGTGCCAGCAGTACTCGGACAGTTCAAGAGACCCAGTACTTC. Its protein product is CASSTRTVQETQYF.

V gene TRBV10-2 combines with J gene TRBJ1-1; D not resolved. CDR1 WSHSY and CDR2 SAAADI come from the germline V gene. The CDR3 has 13 residues. V lost 7 bases and J lost 1, with 10 bases in between. CDR3 DNA: TGCGCCAGCAAGAGGACGGAGAACACTGAAGCTTTCTTT. As protein: CASKRTENTEAFF.

This clonotype was observed a few times. The rearrangement uses TRBV11-2 and TRBJ1-2; 12 bases are shared with TRBD1. V was clipped by 4 bases and J by 6 bases; unmatched bases: 24. CDR1 is SGHAT, CDR2 FQNNGV, per germline. This CDR3 region has 21 residues. As DNA, the CDR3 is TGTGCCAGCAGCTCCTACGAGACCCAGCGGGACAGGGGGCGCCGATGGGATGGCTACACCTTC. Its translation is CASSSYETQRDRGRRWDGYTF.

The V gene is TRBV2, the J gene TRBJ2-2, with TRBD1 matching over 7 bases. The CDR3 is made up of 16 amino acids. Unmatched junction bases numbered 10, after V lost 3 bases and J lost 6 bases. Germline assignment: CDR1 SNHLY and CDR2 FYNNEI. The CDR3 sequence: CASSDTGTAAAGELFF. The CDR3 DNA sequence: TGTGCCAGCAGTGATACAGGGACAGCGGCCGCCGGGGAGCTGTTTTTT. Full variable domain (rest looked up from reference TRBV2 and TRBJ2-2): EPEVTQTPSHQVTQMGQEVILRCVPISNHLYFYWYRQILGQKVEFLVSFYNNEISEKSEIFDDQFSVERPDGSNFTLKIRSTKLEDSAMYFCASSDTGTAAAGELFFGEGSRLTVL.

V and J are TRBV4-3 and TRBJ2-2; weak D call: TRBD2 (5 bases). Trimming took off 4 bases at V and 2 bases at J, with 14 bases between the two ends. Per germline, CDR1 LGHNA and CDR2 YSLEER. The CDR3 covers 16 residues. In DNA, the CDR3 is TGCGCCAGCAGCCCCTTAGCGAGGGATAACACCGGGGAGCTGTTTTTT. Its protein is CASSPLARDNTGELFF.

In its sample, this clonotype was seen a few times. V usage is TRBV25-1 and J usage is TRBJ2-2, with 8 bases fitting TRBD2. The CDR3 runs to 16 residues. Germline assignment: CDR1 MGHDK and CDR2 SYGVNS. V dropped 9 bases and J dropped 0; count of bases not matched to a gene: 9. This CDR3 reads CARDLAGTPNTGELFF. The CDR3 DNA reads TGTGCCAGAGACCTAGCGGGTACTCCGAACACCGGGGAGCTGTTTTTT.

J is TRBJ1-4 and V is TRBV7-2; D remains ambiguous. The CDR3 loop spans 13 amino acids. CDR1 and CDR2 from the germline V gene are SGHTA and FQGNSA. With 1 base removed from V and 7 bases from J, the gap between germline ends came to 7 bases. The CDR3 nucleotides are TGTGCCAGCAGCTTAGACTGGGGTGAAAAACTGTTTTTT. It is translated as CASSLDWGEKLFF.

This clonotype was detected only a few times. The V call is TRBV5-1, the J call TRBJ2-1; 7 positions match TRBD1. Trimming at V came to 5 bases and at J to 3 bases, leaving 8 bases not matched to a gene. The CDR3 covers 15 residues. The germline V gene encodes CDR1 SGHRS and CDR2 YFSETQ. CDR3 in amino acids: CASSPAGTDYNEQFF. The DNA for the CDR3 is TGCGCCAGCAGTCCAGCCGGGACAGACTACAATGAGCAGTTCTTC.

This sequence joins TRBV20-1 and TRBJ2-5; 8 bases agree with TRBD2. Germline CDR1 is DFQATT and CDR2 is SNEGSKA (reference sequence). The CDR3 totals 14 residues. With 5 bases clipped from V and 11 bases from J, the junction kept 16 bases outside the gene matches. The CDR3 protein is CSAWGSGATREQYF. DNA for the CDR3: TGCAGTGCTTGGGGTAGCGGGGCAACGAGGGAGCAGTACTTC.

This chain joins TRBV3-1 and TRBJ2-2, with unresolved D. The CDR3 length is 14 residues. The ends were cut back, 3 bases at V and 8 bases at J, with 13 bases in the middle. Germline-derived CDR1 and CDR2 are LGHDT and YNNKEL (reference sequence). The CDR3 DNA is TGTGCCAGCAGCCACAGACAAGCCCGAGGGGAGCTGTTTTTT. This gives the protein CASSHRQARGELFF. Using reference TRBV3-1 and TRBJ2-2 for the parts outside the CDR3, the full variable domain is DTAVSQTPKYLVTQMGNDKSIKCEQNLGHDTMYWYKQDSKKFLKIMFSYNNKELIINETVPNRFSPKSPDKAHLNLHINSLELGDSAVYFCASSHRQARGELFFGEGSRLTVL.